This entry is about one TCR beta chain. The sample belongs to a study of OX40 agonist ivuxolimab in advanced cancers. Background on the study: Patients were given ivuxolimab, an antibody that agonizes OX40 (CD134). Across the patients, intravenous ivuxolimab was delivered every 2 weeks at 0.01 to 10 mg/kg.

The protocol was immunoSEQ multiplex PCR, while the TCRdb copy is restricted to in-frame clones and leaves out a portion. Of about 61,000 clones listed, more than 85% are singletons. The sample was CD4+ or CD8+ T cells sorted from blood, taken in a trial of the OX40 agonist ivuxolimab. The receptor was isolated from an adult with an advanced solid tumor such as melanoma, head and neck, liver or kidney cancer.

CDR3 loop: CASSLTGRSSHEETQYF. The CDR3 region has the DNA TGCGCCAGCAGCTTGACAGGGAGAAGCTCCCACGAAGAGACCCAGTACTTC. The chain has TRBV5-1 and TRBJ2-5; perhaps TRBD1 as D (6 bases). The CDR3 is 17 amino acids. CDR1 SGHRS and CDR2 YFSETQ come from the germline V gene. Between the trimmed V and J ends, which lost 1 base and 3 bases, there was a span of 19 bases.